This passage covers 30 T cell receptor beta chains from one sample sequenced in a study of T cell responses to AZD1222 COVID-19 vaccine. Clones were read by immunoSEQ multiplex PCR, and TCRdb kept only the in-frame ones, dropping some. Of 140,000 or so clones listed, over 75% are singletons. The source material was peripheral blood, sampled 28 days after the second dose of the MenACWY control vaccine. These TCRs come from an adult who received the MenACWY meningococcal vaccine as a control.

V gene TRBV5-1 combines with J gene TRBJ2-1, with 9 bases that match TRBD2. The germline V gene has CDR1 SGHRS and CDR2 YFSETQ. CDR3 length: 16 residues. V lost 1 base and J lost 3; bases outside the gene matches: 5. This CDR3 is CASSLFAGGDYNEQFF. In DNA form, the CDR3 reads TGCGCCAGCAGCTTGTTCGCGGGAGGGGACTACAATGAGCAGTTCTTC.

The chain has TRBV13 and TRBJ1-1, with TRBD1 identical over 8 bases. The CDR3 loop spans 16 amino acids. V gave up 3 bases and J gave up 8 bases; unmatched junction bases: 14. Germline loops: CDR1 PRHDT, CDR2 FYEKMQ (reference sequence). This CDR3 is CASSFGPGQAVLEAFF. CDR3 bases: TGTGCCAGCAGCTTCGGACCGGGACAGGCTGTGTTAGAAGCTTTCTTT.

V usage is TRBV25-1 and J usage is TRBJ1-5; possible D gene TRBD1, 6 bases. Germline lookup yields CDR1 MGHDK and CDR2 SYGVNS. This CDR3 is 16 amino acids long. Trimming pared 5 bases from V and 6 bases from J, leaving 20 bases between. Written as DNA, the CDR3 is TGTGCCAGCAGTCAGTCCTTCACAGGGTTGGGTCAGCCCCAGCATTTT. It is translated as CASSQSFTGLGQPQHF. Based on the CDR3 plus reference TRBV25-1 and TRBJ1-5, the full variable domain is EADIYQTPRYLVIGTGKKITLECSQTMGHDKMYWYQQDPGMELHLIHYSYGVNSTEKGDLSSESTVSRIRTEHFPLTLESARPSHTSQYLCASSQSFTGLGQPQHFGDGTRLSIL.

The chain links TRBV5-1 to TRBJ2-6; no definite D call. There are 15 residues in the CDR3. The V and J ends lost 3 bases and 1 base respectively, with 8 bases between them. Germline CDR1 SGHRS, CDR2 YFSETQ. Here the CDR3 DNA reads TGCGCCAGCAGCTCCCGGAGATCTGGGGCCAACGTCCTGACTTTC. This encodes CASSSRRSGANVLTF.

In its sample, this clone was seen once. V and J are TRBV9 and TRBJ1-1, with 11 positions matching TRBD1. The trim removed 4 bases at V and 1 base at J, leaving 12 bases unmatched. The CDR3 covers 18 residues. Germline assignment: CDR1 SGDLS and CDR2 YYNGEE. The CDR3: CASSPRGGQGARNTEAFF. The CDR3 region has the DNA TGTGCCAGCAGCCCAAGGGGCGGACAGGGGGCGAGGAACACTGAAGCTTTCTTT.

The chain combines TRBV5-1 with TRBJ2-7; 7 bases match TRBD1. J was trimmed by 0 bases and V by 0 bases; bases with no gene match: 3. Per germline, CDR1 SGHRS and CDR2 YFSETQ. This CDR3 comprises 15 residues. The CDR3, as DNA: TGCGCCAGCAGCTTGGCAGGGGGTCTCTCCTACGAGCAGTACTTC. Its protein is CASSLAGGLSYEQYF.

The CDR3 DNA follows: TGCGCCAGCAGCCAAGATAAGATGGGAGATAGGACAGATACGCAGTATTTT. Amino acids: CASSQDKMGDRTDTQYF. The rearrangement links TRBV4-3 to TRBJ2-3; possibly TRBD2 for D (5 bases). In germline, CDR1 is LGHNA, CDR2 YSLEER. V was shortened by 0 bases and J by 3 bases, with 16 bases between the two germline ends. The CDR3 runs to 17 residues.

The V gene is TRBV9, the J gene TRBJ2-1, with 11 bases lining up with TRBD2. Germline CDR1 reads SGDLS; CDR2 reads YYNGEE. This CDR3 is built from 15 residues. Unmatched junction bases numbered 2, after V lost 0 bases and J lost 6 bases. The CDR3 nucleotides read TGTGCCAGCAGCGTAGTCCTAGCGGGAGGCAATGAGCAGTTCTTC. Protein product: CASSVVLAGGNEQFF.

The chain combines TRBV7-9 with TRBJ2-3, with D tentatively TRBD1 or TRBD2 (5 bases each). Germline loops: CDR1 SEHNR, CDR2 FQNEAQ (reference sequence). This CDR3 contains 15 residues. V lost 5 bases and J 2 bases, leaving 14 bases between the germline ends. This CDR3 is CASSARVGTTDTQYF. The CDR3 DNA sequence: TGTGCCAGCAGCGCTCGGGTCGGGACCACAGATACGCAGTATTTT.

This rearrangement joins TRBV19 to TRBJ1-4, with 9 bases that match TRBD1. CDR1 is LNHDA, CDR2 SQIVND, per germline (reference sequence). The junction had 8 bases not matched to a gene; V was cut back by 6 bases and J by 0 bases. The CDR3 extends over 17 amino acids. Written as DNA, the CDR3 is TGTGCCAGTAGCCGTCCGGGACAGGGCGCAACTAATGAAAAACTGTTTTTT. Its protein product is CASSRPGQGATNEKLFF.

The chain has TRBV10-3 and TRBJ2-5; TRBD1 matches at 10 bases. The CDR3 sequence is 13 residues long. The germline V gene has CDR1 ENHRY and CDR2 SYGVKD. The V and J ends lost 8 bases and 5 bases, in that order; junction bases with no gene match: 5. The CDR3 coding sequence is TGTGCCATCCTGGGACAGGGGACCGAGACCCAGTACTTC. Its protein product is CAILGQGTETQYF.

This rearrangement joins TRBV19 to TRBJ1-1; 9 bases are a match to TRBD1. Germline assignment: CDR1 LNHDA and CDR2 SQIVND (reference sequence). With 1 base clipped from V and 7 bases from J, the junction kept 7 bases outside the gene matches. This CDR3 spans 15 amino acids. CDR3 coding DNA: TGTGCCAGTAGTATAGTGGGACAGGGTTCCTTTGAAGCTTTCTTT. Encoded protein: CASSIVGQGSFEAFF.

This chain connects TRBV5-8 to TRBJ2-3; D might be TRBD2 (7 bases). The germline V and J ends were trimmed by 4 bases and 2 bases, with 11 bases remaining between them. In germline, CDR1 is SGHTS, CDR2 YDEGEE. The CDR3 sequence is 14 residues long. CDR3 sequence (DNA): TGTGCCAGCAGCGGGGGGGCCTACACAGATACGCAGTATTTT. Translating gives CASSGGAYTDTQYF.

The gene calls are TRBV6-2 or TRBV6-3 and TRBJ1-5, with unresolved D. This CDR3 has 15 residues. Germline values: CDR1 MNHEY, CDR2 SVGEGT. V shed 4 bases and J shed 3 bases, with 13 bases lying between them. The CDR3 region has the DNA TGTGCCAGCAGTTCTACGGGAGGATTCAATCAGCCCCAGCATTTT. This translates into CASSSTGGFNQPQHF.

This chain joins TRBV19 and TRBJ2-7, with 7 bases matching TRBD2. This CDR3 contains 17 residues. Germline-derived CDR1 and CDR2 are LNHDA and SQIVND (reference sequence). J gave up 9 bases and V 4 bases, and 21 bases lay outside the gene matches. CDR3 sequence reads: CASSSISEAGVPFAQYF. The DNA for the CDR3 is TGTGCCAGTAGTAGTATTTCTGAGGCGGGAGTGCCTTTTGCGCAGTACTTC. The entire variable domain, with the rest obtained from reference TRBV19 and TRBJ2-7, is as follows: DGGITQSPKYLFRKEGQNVTLSCEQNLNHDAMYWYRQDPGQGLRLIYYSQIVNDFQKGDIAEGYSVSREKKESFPLTVTSAQKNPTAFYLCASSSISEAGVPFAQYFGPGTRLTVT.

The chain recombines TRBV10-3 with TRBJ2-1; the match to TRBD2 covers 7 bases. This CDR3 has 15 amino acids. V dropped 3 bases and J dropped 2; count of bases not matched to a gene: 4. The germline V gene has CDR1 ENHRY and CDR2 SYGVKD. Written as DNA, the CDR3 is TGTGCCATCAGTGAACAGGCGGGAGCCTACAATGAGCAGTTCTTC. This translates into CAISEQAGAYNEQFF.

The chain uses TRBV5-4 and TRBJ2-5; 12 bases align to TRBD1. V gave up 4 bases and J gave up 5 bases; unmatched junction bases: 6. Germline V CDR1 and CDR2: SGHNT, YYREEE (reference sequence). This CDR3 has 15 residues. CDR3 region: CASSLGTGGWETQYF. In DNA form, the CDR3 reads TGTGCCAGCAGCCTAGGGACAGGGGGCTGGGAGACCCAGTACTTC.

The chain uses TRBV18 and TRBJ1-2; D might be TRBD1 (5 bases). The V end was cut by 2 bases, the J end by 1 base, with 14 bases between. There are 16 residues in the CDR3. Germline loops: CDR1 KGHSH, CDR2 LQKENI. CDR3 in DNA: TGTGCCAGCTCACCAAGTCAGGGCGGTAGTAACTATGGCTACACCTTC. Translated: CASSPSQGGSNYGYTF.

This chain links TRBV28 with TRBJ2-5; the match to TRBD2 covers 7 bases. CDR1 is MDHEN, CDR2 SYDVKM, per germline. The ends lost 1 base at V and 3 bases at J; junction bases unmatched: 11. CDR3 length: 17 residues. Here the CDR3 reads CASSLLAPSGNEETQYF. Here the CDR3 DNA reads TGTGCCAGCAGTTTATTGGCCCCTAGCGGCAACGAAGAGACCCAGTACTTC.

This clone appeared a few times. V and J are TRBV19 and TRBJ2-7, with TRBD2 identical over 11 bases. V was pared by 2 bases and J by 2 bases, with 2 bases of the junction left unmatched. This CDR3 spans 15 amino acids. Per germline, CDR1 LNHDA and CDR2 SQIVND (reference sequence). CDR3 region: CASSITSGGAYEQYF. The CDR3 region has the DNA TGTGCCAGTAGTATAACTAGCGGGGGAGCCTACGAGCAGTACTTC.

V and J are TRBV6-2 or TRBV6-3 and TRBJ1-3; 7 positions match TRBD1. With V trimmed by 6 bases and J by 0 bases, 5 bases remained unmatched. The CDR3 is 15 amino acids. From germline, CDR1 is MNHEY and CDR2 SVGEGT. The CDR3 DNA follows: TGTGCCAGCAGCCGCGACAGGGTCTCTGGAAACACCATATATTTT. This translates into CASSRDRVSGNTIYF.

CDR3 loop: CASSFGAGNSNQPQHF. The CDR3 coding sequence is TGTGCCAGCAGCTTTGGGGCAGGGAATAGCAATCAGCCCCAGCATTTT. J is TRBJ1-5 and V is TRBV7-2; TRBD1 is a possible D gene (5 bases). V lost 3 bases and J lost 0, with 12 bases in between. Germline CDR1 is SGHTA and CDR2 is FQGNSA. This CDR3 has 16 residues.

The chain is built from TRBV11-1 and TRBJ1-1, with 11 positions matching TRBD1. J gave up 6 bases and V 5 bases, and 8 bases lay outside the gene matches. The V gene's germline CDR1 is SGHAT and CDR2 FQDESV (reference sequence). CDR3 length equals 15 residues. This chain's CDR3 is CASSQPDRGQAEAFF. CDR3 DNA sequence: TGTGCCAGCAGCCAACCGGACAGGGGGCAAGCTGAAGCTTTCTTT.

The chain joins TRBV5-6 to TRBJ1-1; D gene unclear. This CDR3 has 13 amino acids. Trimming cost V 0 bases and J 5 bases, with 8 bases left between them. CDR1 is SGHDT, CDR2 YYEEEE, per germline. This CDR3 reads CASSLAVGTEAFF. CDR3 DNA: TGTGCCAGCAGCTTGGCGGTAGGGACTGAAGCTTTCTTT.

V usage is TRBV9 and J usage is TRBJ2-2; D ambiguous. The CDR3 consists of 14 residues. CDR1 SGDLS and CDR2 YYNGEE come from the germline V gene. The V end lost 4 bases, the J end lost 6 bases, and 13 bases lay between the germline ends. As DNA, the CDR3 is TGTGCCAGCAGCCCCATCGGAAACTCCGGGGAGCTGTTTTTT. Its translation: CASSPIGNSGELFF.

The gene calls are TRBV28 and TRBJ2-1; 7 bases line up with TRBD2. This CDR3 is 13 amino acids long. Unmatched junction bases numbered 6, after V lost 6 bases and J lost 7 bases. Germline V gene lookup returns CDR1 MDHEN and CDR2 SYDVKM. CDR3 protein: CASRITSDNEQFF. The CDR3 coding sequence is TGTGCCAGCAGAATAACTAGCGATAATGAGCAGTTCTTC.

The V and J genes are TRBV11-3 and TRBJ2-2, with 9 bases fitting TRBD1. CDR3 size: 16 residues. Germline V gene lookup returns CDR1 SGHNT and CDR2 YENEEA. V trimming: 5 bases; J trimming: 5 bases; junction bases outside the gene matches: 9. The CDR3 here is CASSGGYRGRTGELFF. CDR3 DNA: TGTGCCAGCAGCGGGGGTTACAGGGGGCGGACCGGGGAGCTGTTTTTT.

This clone has more than one count but fewer than ten. The chain combines TRBV4-2 with TRBJ1-6; D gene ambiguous. Germline V lookup: CDR1 LGHNA, CDR2 YNFKEQ. V lost 0 bases and J 9 bases, leaving 9 bases between the germline ends. This CDR3 is built from 14 residues. The CDR3 DNA is TGTGCCAGCAGCCAAGATATCGGCCCTTCACCCCTCCACTTT. Translation: CASSQDIGPSPLHF.

The rearrangement joins TRBV5-1 to TRBJ2-3; D is possibly TRBD2 (5 bases). This CDR3 spans 14 amino acids. V shed 1 base and J shed 4 bases, with 10 bases lying between them. The germline CDR1 and CDR2 sequences are SGHRS and YFSETQ. In DNA, the CDR3 is TGCGCCAGCAGCTTGAACGAGCGGTCAGATACGCAGTATTTT. It specifies CASSLNERSDTQYF.

The chain uses TRBV4-2 and TRBJ1-3; D perhaps matches TRBD1 (6 bases). The CDR3 covers 17 residues. V was cut by 1 base and J by 1 base, with 14 bases left in between. Germline V CDR1 and CDR2: LGHNA, YNFKEQ. CDR3 sequence: CASSQVSRTESGNTIYF. CDR3 DNA: TGTGCCAGCAGCCAAGTGAGTCGGACAGAATCTGGAAACACCATATATTTT.